A selection of T cell receptor beta chains follows, all from one sample in a study of blood T cell repertoires in COVID-19. Libraries were prepared by immunoSEQ multiplex PCR; TCRdb keeps only in-frame clonotypes and omits some of them. The profile shows about 45,000 clones, 75% to 85% of them singletons. The specimen sequenced was peripheral blood. These receptors came from a man at least 80 years old in a cohort sampled during active COVID-19. Both conserved end residues are part of each CDR3. D genes are given only for firm matches. Rows may omit the clone size; those that give it use once, few, many or a size class.

CDR3 DNA,CDR3 protein,clone size,D gene,J gene,V gene
TGTGCCAGCAGGCGACAGGCCCCTAATGAAAAACTGTTTTTT,CASRRQAPNEKLFF,NA,NA,TRBJ1-4,TRBV7-9
TGTGCCACCCACAGGGGGATGGGTAGCAATCAGCCCCAGCATTTT,CATHRGMGSNQPQHF,NA,TRBD1,TRBJ1-5,TRBV19
TGTGCCAGTACTGGAGACAGGGATGGCTACACCTTC,CASTGDRDGYTF,NA,TRBD1,TRBJ1-2,TRBV19
TGTGCCAGTAGTATAGAGAGAACAGCCGCACTTGACGAGCAGTACTTC,CASSIERTAALDEQYF,NA,NA,TRBJ2-7,TRBV19
TGTGCCAGCAGCGCAGACTACAATGAGCAGTTCTTC,CASSADYNEQFF,NA,NA,TRBJ2-1,TRBV9
TGTGCCAGCAGGACAGGGAGCACTGAAGCTTTCTTT,CASRTGSTEAFF,NA,TRBD1,TRBJ1-1,TRBV6-6
TGTGCCAGCAGTTTACCGGGACAGGGCGGCGACGGAGTGCGGGGCACTGAAGCTTTCTTT,CASSLPGQGGDGVRGTEAFF,NA,TRBD1,TRBJ1-1,TRBV7-8
TGTGCCAGCAGGGACAGGGGGCGGCAATTTTCACCCCTCCACTTT,CASRDRGRQFSPLHF,NA,TRBD1,TRBJ1-6,TRBV6-5
TGTGCCAGCAGAAACCGCAAACTAGCGGGAGGAGATACGCAGTATTTT,CASRNRKLAGGDTQYF,NA,TRBD2,TRBJ2-3,TRBV7-6
TGTGCCAGCAGAGTACAGGGGTCGAGAACTGAAGCTTTCTTT,CASRVQGSRTEAFF,NA,TRBD1,TRBJ1-1,TRBV5-6
TGTGCCAGCAGCTTGGACAGTACTAACTATGGCTACACCTTC,CASSLDSTNYGYTF,NA,NA,TRBJ1-2,TRBV5-8
TGTGCCAGCAGTCTCCGGCCTCGGGGGCAAGAGACCCAGTACTTC,CASSLRPRGQETQYF,once,NA,TRBJ2-5,TRBV6-6
TGTGCCAGCAGCTCGGGAGGCACTGAAGCTTTCTTT,CASSSGGTEAFF,once,NA,TRBJ1-1,TRBV9
TGTGCCAGCAGCCAAGATTCAGTGCGGCGAAGCACAGATACGCAGTATTTT,CASSQDSVRRSTDTQYF,NA,NA,TRBJ2-3,TRBV3-1/TRBV3-2
TGTGCCAGCAGAGAGGGGGCGCGTGGAAACACCATATATTTT,CASREGARGNTIYF,NA,TRBD1,TRBJ1-3,TRBV28
TGTGCCAGCAGCCAGGGGACAAGGGGCGGGGGATCACCCCTCCACTTT,CASSQGTRGGGSPLHF,NA,NA,TRBJ1-6,TRBV4-2
TGCGCCAGCAGTCCAGCTAGCGGGGGAGCCTGGGGCAACAATGAGCAGTTCTTC,CASSPASGGAWGNNEQFF,NA,TRBD2,TRBJ2-1,TRBV4-1
TGTGCCTGGAGCCTAGCGGGAGAGCAGTTCTTC,CAWSLAGEQFF,once,TRBD2,TRBJ2-1,TRBV30
TGTGCCAGCAGTTCCGGGACGGGGGGTTATGAAAAACTGTTTTTT,CASSSGTGGYEKLFF,NA,NA,TRBJ1-4,TRBV7-8
TGTGCCAGCAGCTCCGGAGACAGGTCATACAATGAGCAGTTCTTC,CASSSGDRSYNEQFF,NA,NA,TRBJ2-1,TRBV7-9
TGTGCCAGTAGTATCAGGGGTAGCACCGGGGAGCTGTTTTTT,CASSIRGSTGELFF,NA,NA,TRBJ2-2,TRBV19
TGCAGCGTGGGGCAGGGGGTAACAGATACGCAGTATTTT,CSVGQGVTDTQYF,few,TRBD1,TRBJ2-3,TRBV29-1
TGTGCCAGCAGCTTGGGCAGAAACTACGAGCAGTACTTC,CASSLGRNYEQYF,NA,NA,TRBJ2-7,TRBV5-6
TGTGCCAGCAGACCTGAGCCCTGGACTTTTATTCGCAATCAGCCCCAGCATTTT,CASRPEPWTFIRNQPQHF,NA,NA,TRBJ1-5,TRBV6-2/TRBV6-3
TGTGCCAGCAGCTTAAATGCAGGGAAGGCAGAGACCCAGTACTTC,CASSLNAGKAETQYF,NA,NA,TRBJ2-5,TRBV7-3
TGTGCCAGCAGCCCGAGGAATTCACCCCTCCACTTT,CASSPRNSPLHF,NA,NA,TRBJ1-6,TRBV7-2
TGTGCCAGCAGCGTAGACCCGGGTGAGAACACTGAAGCTTTCTTT,CASSVDPGENTEAFF,few,NA,TRBJ1-1,TRBV9
TGCGCCAGCAGCTTGACAGGGTTGTACACCGGGGAGCTGTTTTTT,CASSLTGLYTGELFF,NA,NA,TRBJ2-2,TRBV5-1
TGTGCCTGGAGTGTACGTGGCAGTGGGACCCAGTACTTC,CAWSVRGSGTQYF,NA,NA,TRBJ2-5,TRBV30
TGTACAAAGGGGGAGACAGGGGGTATCTACGAGCAGTACTTC,CTKGETGGIYEQYF,NA,TRBD1,TRBJ2-7,TRBV24-1
TGCGCCAGCAGCTTGGGCCTTACAGGGCGGCTGGGTTACGAGCAGTACTTC,CASSLGLTGRLGYEQYF,NA,NA,TRBJ2-7,TRBV5-1
TGTGCCAGCAGCCAATCGGGGAGGATTCCTGGTGGCTACACCTTC,CASSQSGRIPGGYTF,NA,NA,TRBJ1-2,TRBV16
TGCGCCAGCAGTGAGACTTCTGGAAACACCATATATTTT,CASSETSGNTIYF,NA,NA,TRBJ1-3,TRBV10-1
TGTGCCAGCAGCTTGAGTGCGGAGTACTATGGCTACACCTTC,CASSLSAEYYGYTF,NA,NA,TRBJ1-2,TRBV7-2
TGTGCCAGCATAGCCCATGGCACAGATACGCAGTATTTT,CASIAHGTDTQYF,NA,NA,TRBJ2-3,TRBV28
TGTGCCAGCGGGAATAGCGGGAGGGACAACAATGAGCAGTTCTTC,CASGNSGRDNNEQFF,few,TRBD2,TRBJ2-1,TRBV28
TGTGCCAGTAGTATGGGGGCGGACAGGGGGCTTTATCAGCCCCAGCATTTT,CASSMGADRGLYQPQHF,NA,TRBD1,TRBJ1-5,TRBV19
TGTGCCAGCAGTTTATCGGGGGTCACAGATACGCAGTATTTT,CASSLSGVTDTQYF,NA,NA,TRBJ2-3,TRBV28
TGTGCCAGCCGGGACTCTACCAGGGAAAAACTGTTTTTT,CASRDSTREKLFF,NA,NA,TRBJ1-4,TRBV25-1
TGTGCCACCAAAGTAAGCGGGGATCAAGAGACCCAGTACTTC,CATKVSGDQETQYF,NA,TRBD2,TRBJ2-5,TRBV10-3
TGTGCCACCAGCAGAGAAATCGGGAGGGAGAGGTATAATGAAAAACTGTTTTTT,CATSREIGRERYNEKLFF,few,NA,TRBJ1-4,TRBV15
TGTGCCAGCTCACTTTCTCTGACAGGGTTTAACGAGCAGTACTTC,CASSLSLTGFNEQYF,few,TRBD1,TRBJ2-7,TRBV18
TGCAGCGTAGGACAGAACTATAATTCACCCCTCCACTTT,CSVGQNYNSPLHF,NA,NA,TRBJ1-6,TRBV29-1